What follows are 11 T cell receptor beta chains derived from one specimen sequenced in a study of T-cell memory formation after mild COVID-19 (dated by TCRdb to the early 2020s). The library was obtained by 5' RACE. The run used an Illumina NovaSeq 6000. The raw public data were reprocessed by TCRdb itself: fastp quality trimming at Q25, MiXCR clonotype calling, in-frame beta chains only. One record per CDR3 amino acid sequence lists the most common genes and DNA. The sample table holds over 400,000 distinct CDR3 sequences, of which about a quarter were seen once. Roughly 14% of the sample is in the top ten clones. The sample consisted of PBMCs or a T cell subset sorted from them (not recorded which). All receptors derive from an adult woman who had mild COVID-19 (a few samples of this study predate the infection). The sample titles of this study are shuffled in the database, so cell type and time point are left out; the donor was told from shared clones.

V usage is TRBV6-5 and J usage is TRBJ2-5, with 7 bases fitting TRBD2. Germline V gives CDR1 MNHEY, CDR2 SVGAGI. This CDR3 region has 16 residues. V lost 6 bases and J lost 2; bases outside the gene matches: 12. The CDR3 reads CASSRLWAGVQETQYF. As DNA, the CDR3 is TGTGCCAGCAGCCGCCTATGGGCGGGGGTGCAAGAGACCCAGTACTTC.

The V gene is TRBV5-1, the J gene TRBJ1-5; D is perhaps TRBD1 (5 bases). CDR3 length: 14 amino acids. Trimming took 1 base from V and 7 from J, leaving 12 bases between them. CDR1 SGHRS and CDR2 YFSETQ come from the germline V gene. CDR3: CASSLSWGGQPQHF. CDR3 DNA: TGCGCCAGCAGCTTGTCGTGGGGGGGGCAGCCCCAGCATTTT.

The rearrangement joins TRBV5-1 to TRBJ2-5; 10 bases agree with TRBD2. V dropped 2 bases and J dropped 4; count of bases not matched to a gene: 5. Germline V gene sequence: CDR1 SGHRS, CDR2 YFSETQ. The CDR3 sequence is 15 residues long. The CDR3 region is CASSFQRGGLETQYF. CDR3 DNA sequence: TGCGCCAGCAGCTTCCAGCGGGGGGGCCTAGAGACCCAGTACTTC.

This clonotype was detected a few times. This sequence joins TRBV7-2 and TRBJ2-3; D is unclear. The V end lost 1 base, the J end lost 4 bases, and 9 bases lay between the germline ends. Germline V gives CDR1 SGHTA, CDR2 FQGNSA. CDR3 length: 14 residues. The CDR3: CASSLERVADTQYF. In DNA, the CDR3 is TGTGCCAGCAGCTTAGAAAGGGTTGCAGATACGCAGTATTTT.

This chain connects TRBV9 to TRBJ2-7, with 8 bases that match TRBD1. CDR1 and CDR2 (germline): SGDLS, YYNGEE. This CDR3 has 16 residues. V shed 4 bases and J 0 bases; nucleotides not matched to a gene: 9. The CDR3 here is CASSPRTGTGSYEQYF. CDR3 DNA sequence: TGTGCCAGCAGCCCACGGACAGGGACTGGCTCCTACGAGCAGTACTTC.

The sample holds a few counts of this clonotype. This sequence joins TRBV7-6 and TRBJ1-2, with D tentatively TRBD1 (5 bases). The CDR3 covers 14 residues. V gave up 5 bases and J gave up 4 bases, with 14 bases separating them. Germline-derived CDR1 and CDR2 are SGHVS and FNYEAQ. The CDR3: CASSPAGDGYGYTF. In nucleotides, the CDR3 is TGTGCCAGCAGCCCAGCGGGGGACGGCTATGGCTACACCTTC.

The chain joins TRBV3-1 to TRBJ2-7; 14 bases line up with TRBD2. There are 15 residues in the CDR3. Trimming took 1 base from V and 6 from J; bases not matched to a gene: 2. Per germline, CDR1 LGHDT and CDR2 YNNKEL (reference sequence). Here the CDR3 DNA reads TGTGCCAGCAGCCAAGGGGGGACTAGCGGGGGCGAGCAGTACTTC. This translates into CASSQGGTSGGEQYF.

This CDR3 reads CSASRPKGNSNQPQHF. Written as DNA, the CDR3 is TGCAGTGCTAGCCGCCCTAAGGGGAATAGCAATCAGCCCCAGCATTTT. This chain uses TRBV20-1 with TRBJ1-5, with a weak D call TRBD1 (5 bases). The CDR3 is 16 amino acids. CDR1 DFQATT and CDR2 SNEGSKA come from the germline V gene (reference sequence). Trimming cost V 3 bases and J 0 bases, with 15 bases left between them.

This clonotype showed up just a few times. The rearrangement joins TRBV10-3 to TRBJ2-5; D is undetermined. The CDR3 runs to 11 residues. From germline, CDR1 is ENHRY and CDR2 SYGVKD. V shed 3 bases and J shed 2 bases, with 1 base lying between them. CDR3 sequence (DNA): TGTGCCATCAGTGAACAAGAGACCCAGTACTTC. Translation: CAISEQETQYF.

V gene TRBV6-2 or TRBV6-3 combines with J gene TRBJ1-1; D gene unclear. The CDR3 contains 18 residues. Trimming shortened V by 6 bases and J by 4 bases, and 27 bases separated the two germline ends. Germline V gene data show CDR1 as MNHEY and CDR2 as SVGEGT. CDR3 nucleotides: TGTGCCAGCAGCCATAGCAGGATCCGTAGACAAGAGGGCACTGAAGCTTTCTTT. Its translation is CASSHSRIRRQEGTEAFF.

This rearrangement joins TRBV7-9 to TRBJ2-7; tentatively, D is TRBD1 (6 bases). Germline assignment: CDR1 SEHNR and CDR2 FQNEAQ (reference sequence). The CDR3 totals 14 residues. V was pared by 2 bases and J by 3 bases, with 11 bases between. CDR3 sequence reads: CASSLQGPGYEQYF. As DNA, the CDR3 is TGTGCCAGCAGCTTACAGGGGCCCGGCTACGAGCAGTACTTC.